The 26 T cell receptor beta chains presented below share a single source sample, sequenced in a study of T-cell memory formation after mild COVID-19. TCRdb re-analysed the 5' RACE reads in MiXCR, keeping a single row per CDR3 protein. The profile shows approximately 490,000 distinct CDR3 sequences, around 21% of them singletons. Source material: PBMCs or a T cell subset sorted from them (not recorded which). The receptors originated from an adult woman who had mild COVID-19 (a few samples of this study predate the infection). Cell type and time point are not known.

The chain carries TRBV27 and TRBJ2-3; TRBD2 matches 10 bases. The germline V gene encodes CDR1 MNHEY and CDR2 SMNVEV (reference sequence). V gave up 2 bases and J gave up 6 bases; unmatched junction bases: 5. The CDR3 extends over 15 amino acids. The CDR3 loop reads CASSLRLAGADTQYF. The CDR3 DNA reads as TGTGCCAGCAGTTTACGTCTAGCGGGGGCGGATACGCAGTATTTT.

This clonotype occurred a few times. The rearrangement joins TRBV25-1 to TRBJ2-7; no definite D call. The CDR3 covers 14 residues. CDR1 and CDR2 from the germline V gene are MGHDK and SYGVNS. The V end lost 2 bases, the J end lost 5 bases, and 13 bases lay between the germline ends. CDR3 sequence (DNA): TGTGCCAGCAGTGAAACATGGAACCCGAACGAGCAGTACTTC. This sequence encodes CASSETWNPNEQYF.

This chain uses TRBV2 with TRBJ2-4; D call uncertain. The germline CDR1 and CDR2 sequences are SNHLY and FYNNEI. Trimming took off 0 bases at V and 0 bases at J, with 12 bases between the two ends. The length of the CDR3 is 17 residues. The CDR3 sequence: CASSEAPHRLAKNIQYF. CDR3 in DNA: TGTGCCAGCAGTGAAGCCCCCCATCGACTAGCCAAAAACATTCAGTACTTC.

The chain joins TRBV3-1 to TRBJ2-7; D is unresolved. V dropped 1 base and J dropped 1 base, with 5 bases sitting between them. CDR3 size: 13 residues. Germline values: CDR1 LGHDT, CDR2 YNNKEL (reference sequence). CDR3 residues: CASSQAVSYEQYF. As DNA, the CDR3 is TGTGCCAGCAGCCAAGCTGTGTCCTACGAGCAGTACTTC.

This clonotype occurred a few times. CDR3: CASSTGRGTDTQYF. In DNA form, the CDR3 reads TGCGCCAGCAGCACCGGACGGGGCACAGATACGCAGTATTTT. J is TRBJ2-3 and V is TRBV5-1; unclear D gene. This CDR3 is 14 amino acids long. Trimming took off 4 bases at V and 1 base at J, with 10 bases between the two ends. Germline V gene lookup returns CDR1 SGHRS and CDR2 YFSETQ. The full variable domain, in which reference TRBV5-1 and TRBJ2-3 provide the parts outside the CDR3, is KAGVTQTPRYLIKTRGQQVTLSCSPISGHRSVSWYQQTPGQGLQFLFEYFSETQRNKGNFPGRFSGRQFSNSRSEMNVSTLELGDSALYLCASSTGRGTDTQYFGPGTRLTVL.

In DNA, the CDR3 is TGTGCCAGCAGCTTCCCGGGGAGGCAAGAGACCCAGTACTTC. Residues: CASSFPGRQETQYF. The chain combines TRBV7-9 with TRBJ2-5; perhaps TRBD2 as D (6 bases). V lost 3 bases, J lost 2 bases, and 10 bases lay in between. Germline V lookup: CDR1 SEHNR, CDR2 FQNEAQ (reference sequence). The CDR3 extends over 14 amino acids.

This clonotype has just a few counts. CDR3 amino acids: CASSQDFRATGWIQYF. CDR3 coding DNA: TGCGCCAGCAGCCAAGATTTCCGTGCGACGGGGTGGATCCAGTACTTC. The chain employs TRBV4-1 and TRBJ2-7; D perhaps matches TRBD2 (5 bases). Germline lookup yields CDR1 MGHRA and CDR2 YSYEKL. The CDR3 length is 16 residues. The ends were cut back, 0 bases at V and 10 bases at J, with 22 bases in the middle.

This clonotype was detected only a few times. This chain links TRBV4-3 with TRBJ2-3; D gene uncertain. The CDR3 length is 15 residues. CDR1 and CDR2 from the germline V gene are LGHNA and YSLEER. V gave up 0 bases and J gave up 4 bases, with 11 bases separating them. The chain's CDR3 is CASSQEVIGPDTQYF. CDR3 in DNA: TGCGCCAGCAGCCAAGAGGTAATAGGGCCAGATACGCAGTATTTT.

The rearrangement links TRBV9 to TRBJ2-1; 8 bases agree with TRBD1. Unmatched junction bases numbered 6, after V lost 0 bases and J lost 4 bases. The CDR3 is 16 residues long. CDR1 SGDLS and CDR2 YYNGEE come from the germline V gene. CDR3 region: CASSVVAQGAYNEQFF. The CDR3 DNA follows: TGTGCCAGCAGCGTAGTCGCGCAGGGGGCGTACAATGAGCAGTTCTTC.

This clonotype was seen more than once but under ten times. This chain connects TRBV7-9 to TRBJ2-6, with D perhaps assigned TRBD1 or TRBD2 (5 bases each). CDR3 length equals 17 residues. Germline V CDR1 and CDR2: SEHNR, FQNEAQ (reference sequence). Trimming left V 5 bases short and J 0 bases short, with 14 bases between. CDR3 sequence (DNA): TGTGCCAGCAGCCTTAGGGACCTTCCCTCTGGGGCCAACGTCCTGACTTTC. This encodes CASSLRDLPSGANVLTF.

The chain recombines TRBV7-9 with TRBJ1-4; no clear D. The CDR3 extends over 21 amino acids. Trimming stripped 1 base from V and 0 bases from J, with 24 bases between. Germline V gene sequence: CDR1 SEHNR, CDR2 FQNEAQ (reference sequence). CDR3 sequence (DNA): TGTGCCAGCAGCTTAGTGGTCCCAGATCCTTTACACCTTGCAACTAATGAAAAACTGTTTTTT. Its protein is CASSLVVPDPLHLATNEKLFF.

This clonotype occurred a few times. One end of the junction fails to match germline, which may point to a read error. The chain carries TRBV5-6 and TRBJ2-4; 9 bases map to TRBD1. Germline values: CDR1 SGHDT, CDR2 YYEEEE. The CDR3 covers 15 residues. CDR3 in amino acids: CASRLDRGPKNIQYF. DNA for the CDR3: TGTGCCAGCAGATTGGACAGGGGACCCAAAAACATTCAGTACTTC.

This clonotype has a handful of counts. This sequence joins TRBV2 and TRBJ1-1, with D unclear. The CDR3 sequence is 13 residues long. Germline V lookup: CDR1 SNHLY, CDR2 FYNNEI. V lost 7 bases to trimming and J lost 0 bases, with 9 bases between them. CDR3 residues: CASTPTVNTEAFF. In DNA form, the CDR3 reads TGTGCCAGCACTCCTACAGTGAACACTGAAGCTTTCTTT.

The genes are TRBV7-9 and TRBJ2-5; 10 bases are shared with TRBD1. V was clipped by 1 base and J by 4 bases; unmatched bases: 6. Germline loops: CDR1 SEHNR, CDR2 FQNEAQ (reference sequence). CDR3 size: 16 residues. As DNA, the CDR3 is TGTGCCAGCAGCTTAGGGGGGACAGGGGATACAGAGACCCAGTACTTC. Its translation: CASSLGGTGDTETQYF.

This clonotype has just a few counts. The chain joins TRBV6-1 to TRBJ1-5, with 7 bases aligning to TRBD1. CDR3 length: 13 residues. The germline CDR1 and CDR2 sequences are MNHNS and SASEGT. V shed 11 bases, J shed 3 bases, and the junction held 7 bases outside the gene matches. The chain's CDR3 is CAGQTGSNQPQHF. The CDR3 DNA follows: TGTGCCGGCCAGACAGGGTCCAATCAGCCCCAGCATTTT.

This clonotype appeared a few times. The chain is built from TRBV5-1 and TRBJ2-1; TRBD1 matches 9 bases. The CDR3 runs to 15 residues. Germline assignment: CDR1 SGHRS and CDR2 YFSETQ. V was pared by 3 bases and J by 8 bases, with 9 bases of the junction left unmatched. CDR3 amino acids: CASSSNRGRFYEQFF. In nucleotides, the CDR3 is TGCGCCAGCAGCTCAAACAGGGGGCGGTTTTATGAGCAGTTCTTC.

This clonotype was counted ten times or more. The gene calls are TRBV18 and TRBJ2-7; 11 bases fit TRBD1. The trim removed 6 bases at V and 1 base at J, leaving 5 bases unmatched. CDR1 is KGHSH and CDR2 is LQKENI in the germline V gene. The CDR3 is made up of 15 amino acids. CDR3 DNA sequence: TGTGCCAGCTCTTATGGACAGGGGGCATCCTACGAGCAGTACTTC. Amino acid sequence: CASSYGQGASYEQYF.

The CDR3: CASSLSGLSGNTIYF. In DNA, the CDR3 is TGTGCCAGCAGCTTATCAGGTCTCTCTGGAAACACCATATATTTT. J is TRBJ1-3 and V is TRBV11-2; the D is unclear. The V end lost 2 bases, the J end lost 0 bases, and 8 bases lay between the germline ends. Germline V gene data show CDR1 as SGHAT and CDR2 as FQNNGV. The CDR3 has 15 residues.

In its sample, this clonotype was seen a few times. V is TRBV7-8 and J is TRBJ2-7; 14 positions agree with TRBD2. Germline loops: CDR1 SGHVS, CDR2 FQNEAQ. The J segment lost 6 bases and the V segment lost 4 bases, leaving 2 bases of the junction unmatched. There are 14 residues in the CDR3. The CDR3 bases are TGTGCCAGCAGCTACGGGACTAGCGGGAGCGAGCAGTACTTC. Its translation: CASSYGTSGSEQYF. Full variable domain (outside the CDR3, taken from reference TRBV7-8 and TRBJ2-7): GAGVSQSPRYKVAKRGQDVALRCDPISGHVSLFWYQQALGQGPEFLTYFQNEAQLDKSGLPSDRFFAERPEGSVSTLKIQRTQQEDSAVYLCASSYGTSGSEQYFGPGTRLTVT.

The rearrangement links TRBV5-1 to TRBJ1-1; D uncertain. Trimming stripped 0 bases from V and 5 bases from J, with 17 bases between. CDR1 and CDR2 from the germline V gene are SGHRS and YFSETQ. This CDR3 contains 16 residues. The CDR3 DNA sequence: TGCGCCAGCAGCTTGGCCTATAGCTCCTCGGGGACTGAAGCTTTCTTT. It codes for CASSLAYSSSGTEAFF.

In its sample, this clonotype was seen a few times. This rearrangement joins TRBV6-5 to TRBJ2-7; the D gene is possibly TRBD1 (6 bases). Trimming took 8 bases from V and 0 from J, leaving 14 bases between them. This CDR3 has 14 amino acids. CDR1 is MNHEY and CDR2 is SVGAGI in the germline V gene. Here the CDR3 reads CASGRTASSYEQYF. The CDR3 DNA reads as TGTGCCAGCGGAAGGACAGCGAGCTCCTACGAGCAGTACTTC.

This clonotype was seen a few times. This sequence joins TRBV15 and TRBJ2-7; TRBD2 aligns across 7 bases. The V gene's germline CDR1 is LNHNV and CDR2 YYDKDF (reference sequence). The CDR3 length is 18 residues. J was trimmed by 5 bases and V by 0 bases; bases with no gene match: 16. Written as DNA, the CDR3 is TGTGCCACCAGCAGAGATGATGCCGGGAGGAGATCGGGGAACGAGCAGTACTTC. This sequence encodes CATSRDDAGRRSGNEQYF. Supplemented by reference TRBV15 and TRBJ2-7, the full variable domain reads DAMVIQNPRYQVTQFGKPVTLSCSQTLNHNVMYWYQQKSSQAPKLLFHYYDKDFNNEADTPDNFQSRRPNTSFCFLDIRSPGLGDTAMYLCATSRDDAGRRSGNEQYFGPGTRLTVT.

The rearrangement links TRBV5-5 to TRBJ2-1; D might be TRBD2 (6 bases). Germline CDR1 SGHKS, CDR2 YYEKEE (reference sequence). V shed 3 bases and J shed 8 bases, with 18 bases lying between them. The CDR3 runs 15 residues. The chain's CDR3 is CASSSSGLLAYEQFF. The DNA for the CDR3 is TGTGCCAGCAGCTCTTCGGGACTTTTAGCATATGAGCAGTTCTTC.

The CDR3 loop is CASSQLAGSQETQYF. The CDR3 DNA reads as TGTGCCAGCAGCCAACTAGCGGGGTCTCAAGAGACCCAGTACTTC. The chain has TRBV3-1 and TRBJ2-5, with TRBD2 identical over 9 bases. The junction had 3 bases not matched to a gene; V was cut back by 2 bases and J by 2 bases. This CDR3 spans 15 amino acids. Looked up from germline, CDR1 is LGHDT and CDR2 is YNNKEL (reference sequence).

This clonotype was recorded many times. V is TRBV6-5 and J is TRBJ2-1; no clear D. CDR3 length: 11 amino acids. Deletions cut 7 bases from V and 5 bases from J, with 6 bases between. Germline V lookup: CDR1 MNHEY, CDR2 SVGAGI. The CDR3 spells CASKLNNEQFF. The CDR3 DNA reads TGTGCCAGCAAACTAAACAATGAGCAGTTCTTC.

This clonotype has a handful of counts. The chain employs TRBV27 and TRBJ2-2; 13 nucleotides match TRBD2. The CDR3 has 18 residues. CDR1 and CDR2 (germline): MNHEY, SMNVEV (reference sequence). The J segment lost 7 bases and the V segment lost 2 bases, leaving 10 bases of the junction unmatched. Here the CDR3 reads CASSLPTSGGAAGGELFF. The CDR3 bases are TGTGCCAGCAGTTTACCAACTAGCGGGGGGGCAGCCGGCGGGGAGCTGTTTTTT.